This T cell receptor (beta chain) emerged from a study of long-term antiretroviral therapy in people with HIV. V lost 4 bases to trimming and J lost 1 base, with 11 bases between them. Germline assignment: CDR1 SGHKS and CDR2 YYEKEE (reference sequence). This CDR3 has 14 amino acids. Every specimen provided about 0.9-11 million cryopreserved PBMC before DNA extraction took place. They ran version v3.0 of the immunoSEQ assay at survey level. The data were produced by immunoSEQ multiplex PCR, yet TCRdb's version contains in-frame clones alone and is incomplete. The repertoire has fewer than 25,000 clones, 70% to 85% of them found once; the top ten carry 5.7%. Findings and caveats of the study: Even long-term ART left TRB diversity below transplant donor controls, despite gains.

For this clone: The antigen is unknown.

The receptor's source is a man in his thirties or forties with HIV. The chain employs TRBV5-5 and TRBJ1-1, with D uncertain. The input for sequencing was unsorted PBMCs, taken 4.4 years after starting antiretroviral therapy. DNA of the CDR3: TGTGCCAGCAGCCTGGATCACCGGAACACTGAAGCTTTCTTT. The encoded protein is CASSLDHRNTEAFF.